This T cell receptor (beta chain) stems from a study of identical twins. Notes on the study in general: In beta out-of-frame sequences, the excess sharing between twins was weaker. A partial confounding effect on zero-insertion analyses could come from invariant MAIT and iNKT cells. The study found excess low generation probability among twin-shared out-of-frame alpha sequences. There were fewer insertions in abundant cord blood beta clonotypes, but memory repertoires showed no such pattern.

From the 5' RACE reads, TCRdb called clonotypes with MiXCR, one entry per CDR3 protein. The table shows 1.5 million to 2 million distinct CDR3 sequences, with 25% to 35% occurring only once. Germline CDR1 is DFQATT and CDR2 is SNEGSKA (reference sequence). This CDR3 region has 14 residues. Unmatched junction bases numbered 7, after V lost 4 bases and J lost 7 bases. To note about this clonotype: The antigen remains undetermined.

This TCR came from a newborn girl in good health. This chain connects TRBV20-1 to TRBJ2-1, with 10 bases identical to TRBD2. The specimen sequenced was cord blood. CDR3 DNA: TGCAGTGCTAAGCGCGTAGCGGGAGGAAATGAGCAGTTCTTC. Translated, it gives CSAKRVAGGNEQFF.